A single sample gave rise to the 29 T cell receptor beta chains below, sequenced in a study of cytomegalovirus exposure and HLA in healthy donors. Primers included in the PCR were 60 Vbeta and 13 Jbeta primers. The protocol was immunoSEQ multiplex PCR, while the TCRdb copy is restricted to in-frame clones and leaves out a portion. The sample yields some 150,000 clones, 65% to 85% seen once. Input material: PBMCs. The receptors stem from a young woman in good health and CMV-seropositive.

The J gene is TRBJ2-7, the V gene TRBV9; D gene ambiguous. The ends were cut back, 4 bases at V and 5 bases at J, with 13 bases in the middle. The CDR3 is 13 residues long. Per the germline V gene, CDR1 is SGDLS and CDR2 is YYNGEE. DNA of the CDR3: TGTGCCAGCAGCCCACCAACGGGTCACGAGCAGTACTTC. This sequence encodes CASSPPTGHEQYF.

V is TRBV4-1 and J is TRBJ2-3, with 13 bases that match TRBD2. There are 18 residues in the CDR3. J lost 3 bases, V lost 4 bases, and 10 bases had no gene match. The germline gives CDR1 MGHRA, CDR2 YSYEKL. The DNA for the CDR3 is TGCGCCAGCAGCCCACAACTAGCGGGGGGGCCTCTGACAGATACGCAGTATTTT. Its translation: CASSPQLAGGPLTDTQYF.

This sequence joins TRBV6-5 and TRBJ2-1; D is possibly TRBD1 (5 bases). This CDR3 region has 15 residues. The germline V gene has CDR1 MNHEY and CDR2 SVGAGI. Trimming took off 2 bases at V and 9 bases at J, with 17 bases between the two ends. The CDR3 DNA reads as TGTGCCAGCAGTTACGATCACCTAGGGGATGCTGAGCAGTTCTTC. Amino acids: CASSYDHLGDAEQFF.

Points on this clone: A junction end diverges from the germline sequence, so it may reflect a read error. The chain combines TRBV7-9 with TRBJ1-2, with 7 nucleotides matching TRBD1. The CDR3 consists of 16 residues. Germline V gene lookup returns CDR1 SEHNR and CDR2 FQNEAQ (reference sequence). Here the CDR3 DNA reads TGTTCCAGCAGCTTATCCAGACAGGGACACAACTATGGCTACACCTTC. It yields the protein CSSSLSRQGHNYGYTF.

CDR3 nucleotides: TGTGCCAGCAGTTTGCAGACTAGGAATGAGCAGTTCTTC. It translates to CASSLQTRNEQFF. The chain carries TRBV27 and TRBJ2-1; perhaps TRBD2 as D (6 bases). The CDR3 runs to 13 residues. The germline gives CDR1 MNHEY, CDR2 SMNVEV (reference sequence). V was shortened by 3 bases and J by 7 bases, with 10 bases between the two germline ends.

The chain links TRBV7-9 to TRBJ2-5; 7 bases agree with TRBD1. With 8 bases clipped from V and 5 bases from J, the junction kept 5 bases outside the gene matches. Germline-derived CDR1 and CDR2 are SEHNR and FQNEAQ (reference sequence). This CDR3 comprises 12 residues. The CDR3, as DNA: TGTGCCAGCGAGACAGGGCACGAGACCCAGTACTTC. Protein: CASETGHETQYF.

This clone was recorded once. V usage is TRBV27 and J usage is TRBJ2-2; no reliable D call. Germline lookup yields CDR1 MNHEY and CDR2 SMNVEV (reference sequence). The CDR3 has 14 residues. V was shortened by 6 bases and J by 2 bases, with 10 bases between the two germline ends. CDR3 protein: CASSHGYNTGELFF. DNA of the CDR3: TGTGCCAGCAGCCACGGGTATAACACCGGGGAGCTGTTTTTT.

The CDR3 spells CASSLASGPLNEQYF. The CDR3 nucleotides are TGCGCCAGCAGCTTGGCGTCAGGGCCCTTGAACGAGCAGTACTTC. V and J are TRBV5-1 and TRBJ2-7; D is perhaps TRBD1 (5 bases). The germline V gene encodes CDR1 SGHRS and CDR2 YFSETQ. V was cut by 0 bases and J by 5 bases, with 15 bases left in between. The CDR3 extends over 15 amino acids.

The sample holds one count of this clone. V usage is TRBV9 and J usage is TRBJ1-4; 8 bases match TRBD1. Germline CDR1 is SGDLS and CDR2 is YYNGEE. The length of the CDR3 is 16 residues. After removal of 4 bases from V and 5 bases from J, the junction contained 10 bases not matched to a gene. For the CDR3, the DNA is TGTGCCAGCAGCCCCCGGACAGGGAGGGGGAATGAAAAACTGTTTTTT. Amino acids: CASSPRTGRGNEKLFF.

The gene calls are TRBV9 and TRBJ2-3; the match to TRBD1 covers 9 bases. This CDR3 has 15 amino acids. Trimming cost V 4 bases and J 3 bases; bases outside gene matches: 6. Germline CDR1 is SGDLS and CDR2 is YYNGEE. The CDR3 loop reads CASSIQGASTDTQYF. In nucleotides, the CDR3 is TGTGCCAGCAGCATACAGGGGGCGAGTACAGATACGCAGTATTTT. The entire variable domain, with the rest obtained from reference TRBV9 and TRBJ2-3, is as follows: DSGVTQTPKHLITATGQRVTLRCSPRSGDLSVYWYQQSLDQGLQFLIQYYNGEERAKGNILERFSAQQFPDLHSELNLSSLELGDSALYFCASSIQGASTDTQYFGPGTRLTVL.

The rearrangement links TRBV10-3 to TRBJ1-1; D gene ambiguous. The CDR3 extends over 13 amino acids. Deletions cut 0 bases from V and 7 bases from J, with 9 bases between. The germline V gene has CDR1 ENHRY and CDR2 SYGVKD. Written as DNA, the CDR3 is TGTGCCATCAGTGAGTCCGGGGTGGTTGAAGCTTTCTTT. Amino acid sequence: CAISESGVVEAFF.

Notes on this clone: A junction end diverges from the germline sequence, so it may reflect a read error. CDR3 DNA sequence: TGTTCCAGCAGCCTCTTGCAGGGTCCCTACAATGAGCAGTTCTTC. It specifies CSSSLLQGPYNEQFF. J is TRBJ2-1 and V is TRBV7-9, with a possible D match to TRBD1 (5 bases). Germline V gene lookup returns CDR1 SEHNR and CDR2 FQNEAQ (reference sequence). The CDR3 runs 15 residues.

The rearrangement joins TRBV6-1 to TRBJ2-7; D ambiguous. The CDR3 runs to 13 residues. From germline, CDR1 is MNHNS and CDR2 SASEGT. The V and J ends lost 4 bases and 2 bases respectively, with 9 bases between them. DNA for the CDR3: TGTGCCAGCAGTGCTCAGTCCCCCTACGAGCAGTACTTC. As protein: CASSAQSPYEQYF.

This sequence joins TRBV6-1 and TRBJ2-7; D perhaps matches TRBD2 (5 bases). CDR1 and CDR2 (germline): MNHNS, SASEGT. Trimming removed 4 bases at V and 2 bases at J, with 12 bases between. There are 14 residues in the CDR3. The CDR3 spells CASSAGSSAYEQYF. The DNA of the CDR3 is TGTGCCAGCAGTGCGGGGTCCTCCGCCTACGAGCAGTACTTC.

The chain carries TRBV7-9 and TRBJ1-5; 7 positions agree with TRBD1. V lost 0 bases and J lost 7; bases outside the gene matches: 6. Germline lookup yields CDR1 SEHNR and CDR2 FQNEAQ (reference sequence). The CDR3 loop spans 15 amino acids. The CDR3 bases are TGTGCCAGCAGCTTAGCAGGACAGGTGGGGCAGCCCCAGCATTTT. Its protein product is CASSLAGQVGQPQHF. The full variable domain, rest sourced from reference TRBV7-9 and TRBJ1-5, is DTGVSQNPRHKITKRGQNVTFRCDPISEHNRLYWYRQTLGQGPEFLTYFQNEAQLEKSRLLSDRFSAERPKGSFSTLEIQRTEQGDSAMYLCASSLAGQVGQPQHFGDGTRLSIL.

This clone showed up just once. The rearrangement joins TRBV6-6 to TRBJ1-6; the D is unclear. Trimming pared 0 bases from V and 5 bases from J, leaving 11 bases between. The germline V gene encodes CDR1 MNHNY and CDR2 SVGAGI (reference sequence). The CDR3 is 16 amino acids. The CDR3 reads CASSYSIQRDNSPLHF. In nucleotides, the CDR3 is TGTGCCAGCAGTTACTCGATCCAGCGCGATAATTCACCCCTCCACTTT.

The chain uses TRBV9 and TRBJ1-2; no reliable D call. The CDR3 contains 16 residues. Germline values: CDR1 SGDLS, CDR2 YYNGEE. Trimming took off 0 bases at V and 6 bases at J, with 18 bases between the two ends. The chain's CDR3 is CASSVGRGGEVNGYTF. CDR3 bases: TGTGCCAGCAGCGTAGGGCGTGGCGGAGAGGTCAATGGCTACACCTTC.

The chain uses TRBV7-9 and TRBJ2-7; D call uncertain. Trimming removed 6 bases at V and 7 bases at J, with 22 bases between. Germline CDR1 reads SEHNR; CDR2 reads FQNEAQ (reference sequence). The CDR3 has 15 residues. The CDR3 sequence is CASSPTDDGLWEQYF. The CDR3 DNA reads as TGTGCCAGCAGTCCCACTGATGATGGTTTGTGGGAGCAGTACTTC.

Only one count was recorded for this clone. This rearrangement joins TRBV28 to TRBJ2-7; TRBD1 is a possible D gene (6 bases). Trimming took off 1 base at V and 2 bases at J, with 12 bases between the two ends. The CDR3 totals 15 residues. Germline V gene lookup returns CDR1 MDHEN and CDR2 SYDVKM. The CDR3 here is CASSLSSGVTYEQYF. CDR3 DNA: TGTGCCAGCAGTTTATCGTCAGGGGTTACCTACGAGCAGTACTTC.

J is TRBJ2-5 and V is TRBV2, with D uncertain. V gave up 4 bases and J gave up 2 bases, with 5 bases separating them. Germline-derived CDR1 and CDR2 are SNHLY and FYNNEI. This CDR3 comprises 12 residues. CDR3 loop: CASSGAQETQYF. CDR3 sequence (DNA): TGTGCCAGCAGTGGGGCTCAAGAGACCCAGTACTTC.

This clone was detected a few times. V gene TRBV7-3 combines with J gene TRBJ2-2, with TRBD1 matching 9 bases. This CDR3 region has 15 residues. The germline V gene has CDR1 SGHTA and CDR2 FQGTGA. V lost 4 bases, J lost 5 bases, and 5 bases stayed unmatched. Here the CDR3 DNA reads TGTGCCAGCAGCTGGGGACAGGGAAGAACCGGGGAGCTGTTTTTT. Amino acid sequence: CASSWGQGRTGELFF.

This clone showed up just a few times. J is TRBJ1-1 and V is TRBV7-2; maybe TRBD1 (5 bases). V was clipped by 1 base and J by 1 base, with 7 bases between them. The CDR3 covers 14 residues. Germline-derived CDR1 and CDR2 are SGHTA and FQGNSA. The CDR3 region has the DNA TGTGCCAGCAGCTTAGGCAGGGCGAACACTGAAGCTTTCTTT. It codes for CASSLGRANTEAFF.

The rearrangement joins TRBV6-4 to TRBJ1-1; 9 bases map to TRBD1. The CDR3 is 19 residues long. Germline CDR1 and CDR2: MRHNA and SNTAGT. V shed 0 bases and J 1 base; nucleotides not matched to a gene: 12. DNA of the CDR3: TGTGCCAGCAGTGACTCGGCGGACAGGGGCGCATATCCGAACACTGAAGCTTTCTTT. Amino acids: CASSDSADRGAYPNTEAFF.

CDR3 sequence (DNA): TGCGCCAGCAGCCAAGGGCCGGCCCCGGGCGGGGAGCTGTTTTTT. Its protein is CASSQGPAPGGELFF. The chain joins TRBV4-3 to TRBJ2-2; D is undetermined. From germline, CDR1 is LGHNA and CDR2 YSLEER. The CDR3 contains 15 residues. V was clipped by 1 base and J by 7 bases, with 13 bases between them.

V is TRBV7-3 and J is TRBJ1-1; D is possibly TRBD1 (5 bases). The CDR3 spans 13 residues. Germline V lookup: CDR1 SGHTA, CDR2 FQGTGA. The V end was cut by 3 bases, the J end by 4 bases, with 9 bases between. The CDR3 spells CASSFQGPTEAFF. The CDR3, as DNA: TGTGCCAGCAGCTTCCAGGGTCCCACTGAAGCTTTCTTT.

V is TRBV19 and J is TRBJ1-1; D perhaps matches TRBD1 (6 bases). V was pared by 6 bases and J by 2 bases, with 13 bases between. This CDR3 is built from 14 residues. Per the germline V gene, CDR1 is LNHDA and CDR2 is SQIVND (reference sequence). The DNA of the CDR3 is TGTGCCAGTAGATCCGGGACAATAAACACTGAAGCTTTCTTT. It is translated as CASRSGTINTEAFF.

The chain's CDR3 is CASSLRLAGVTDTQYF. The CDR3 DNA is TGTGCCAGCAGTCTCCGTCTAGCGGGGGTCACAGATACGCAGTATTTT. The chain carries TRBV27 and TRBJ2-3; 10 bases align to TRBD2. CDR3 length: 16 amino acids. CDR1 MNHEY and CDR2 SMNVEV come from the germline V gene (reference sequence). With V trimmed by 5 bases and J by 2 bases, 7 bases remained unmatched.

The rearrangement uses TRBV5-1 and TRBJ1-4, with 8 bases matching TRBD1. The germline gives CDR1 SGHRS, CDR2 YFSETQ. J lost 6 bases, V lost 3 bases, and 10 bases had no gene match. This CDR3 region has 16 residues. As DNA, the CDR3 is TGCGCCAGCAGCTCTTTTACAGGGGGGACAGATGAAAAACTGTTTTTT. This codes for CASSSFTGGTDEKLFF.

This chain uses TRBV5-1 with TRBJ1-1; D not resolved. Germline values: CDR1 SGHRS, CDR2 YFSETQ. This CDR3 comprises 14 residues. Trimming took off 0 bases at V and 0 bases at J, with 6 bases between the two ends. CDR3 nucleotide sequence: TGCGCCAGCAGCTTGGGTAACATGAACACTGAAGCTTTCTTT. Amino acids: CASSLGNMNTEAFF.